This TCR beta chain was captured in a study of vaccination and CD4 T cells after COVID-19. This sample's treatment: roughly 10-day PBMC culture with coronavirus spike peptide pools or control peptides (ViraFEST assay). Antigen-specific T cells were expanded with peptide pools by ViraFEST, and TCRs were then sequenced. Notes on this clonotype: Its antigen is unidentified.

Germline V CDR1 and CDR2: SGHTA, FQGNSA. The CDR3 sequence is 15 residues long. V was clipped by 5 bases and J by 1 base; unmatched bases: 3. The study sequenced cultured CD4+ T cell DNA using the Oncomine TCR Beta short-read assay. In TCRdb, the PCR reads were re-called with MiXCR into one record per CDR3 protein. The table includes 15,000 to 20,000 distinct CDR3 sequences, 56% detected once. This clonotype was sampled from a human donor who had recovered from COVID-19. Sequenced sample: CD4+ T cells from blood, cultured in vitro. J is TRBJ2-3 and V is TRBV7-2; 10 bases align to TRBD1. The CDR3 reads CASSVDRGRTDTQYF. Here the CDR3 DNA reads TGTGCCAGCAGCGTCGACAGGGGGCGCACAGATACGCAGTATTTT.